These 13 T cell receptor beta chains originate from one sample sequenced in a study of a mutant IDH1 vaccine in newly diagnosed glioma. This sample's time point: week 5, during vaccination. Every vaccine dose comprised 300 ug of mutant IDH1 20-mer peptide plus topical imiquimod. These TCRs are of unknown antigen specificity. Produced via immunoSEQ multiplex PCR; TCRdb's table is partial and in-frame only. The sample holds around 35,000 clones, just under 85% seen once. Sequencing was performed on PBMCs, taken from a glioma patient whose treatment included an IDH1 peptide vaccine. These receptor sequences come from a man aged 25 to 45 with glioma.

The rearrangement joins TRBV27 to TRBJ2-7, with a possible D match to TRBD1 (5 bases). The V and J ends lost 0 bases and 5 bases respectively, with 14 bases between them. CDR1 and CDR2 from the germline V gene are MNHEY and SMNVEV (reference sequence). The CDR3 totals 15 residues. The CDR3 loop reads CASSLSTRPGNEQYF. The CDR3 nucleotides are TGTGCCAGCAGTTTATCGACTCGGCCAGGGAACGAGCAGTACTTC.

The CDR3 sequence: CAGKDRFGETQYF. The CDR3 bases are TGTGCCGGCAAGGACCGGTTTGGAGAGACCCAGTACTTC. V and J are TRBV30 and TRBJ2-5; no clear D gene. Germline loops: CDR1 GTSNPN, CDR2 SVGIG (reference sequence). The CDR3 has 13 residues. V lost 8 bases and J 4 bases, leaving 17 bases between the germline ends.

This clone showed up just a few times. The gene calls are TRBV6-4 and TRBJ1-1, with D possibly TRBD1 on 5 matching bases. V was cut by 2 bases and J by 2 bases, with 6 bases left in between. The CDR3 covers 13 residues. Germline-derived CDR1 and CDR2 are MRHNA and SNTAGT. The DNA for the CDR3 is TGTGCCAGCAGTGACCGGGACAACACTGAAGCTTTCTTT. Amino acids: CASSDRDNTEAFF.

This sequence joins TRBV19 and TRBJ1-5, with 7 bases identical to TRBD1. The CDR3 totals 14 residues. Germline lookup yields CDR1 LNHDA and CDR2 SQIVND (reference sequence). V trimming: 3 bases; J trimming: 6 bases; junction bases outside the gene matches: 5. CDR3 DNA sequence: TGTGCCAGTAGTATCAAGGGGGCGGGTCAGCCCCAGCATTTT. It codes for CASSIKGAGQPQHF.

This sequence joins TRBV4-3 and TRBJ2-5; 9 bases match TRBD2. The CDR3 is made up of 16 amino acids. V gave up 0 bases and J gave up 4 bases; unmatched junction bases: 6. The V gene's germline CDR1 is LGHNA and CDR2 YSLEER. The CDR3 nucleotides read TGCGCCAGCAGCCAAGAGGACCGCGGGGGGGGAGAGACCCAGTACTTC. It is translated as CASSQEDRGGGETQYF.

V and J are TRBV5-1 and TRBJ1-4; D remains ambiguous. The CDR3 has 16 amino acids. V was trimmed by 3 bases and J by 0 bases, leaving 12 bases between them. Germline CDR1 and CDR2: SGHRS and YFSETQ. DNA of the CDR3: TGCGCCAGCAGCTCCACCTATGGGGCAACTAATGAAAAACTGTTTTTT. This translates into CASSSTYGATNEKLFF.

In this sample, this clone turned up once. The V and J genes are TRBV5-1 and TRBJ1-4; 7 bases map to TRBD1. Germline assignment: CDR1 SGHRS and CDR2 YFSETQ. The J segment lost 6 bases and the V segment lost 4 bases, leaving 9 bases of the junction unmatched. The CDR3 is made up of 15 amino acids. The chain's CDR3 is CASSVFSGGDEKLFF. CDR3 DNA sequence: TGCGCCAGCAGCGTTTTCTCAGGGGGGGATGAAAAACTGTTTTTT.

The chain carries TRBV6-1 and TRBJ2-7; 7 positions agree with TRBD1. Germline CDR1 and CDR2: MNHNS and SASEGT. The junction had 4 bases not matched to a gene; V was cut back by 2 bases and J by 3 bases. This CDR3 has 14 residues. The CDR3 bases are TGTGCCAGCAGTGAAAGTCGGGACAGCTACGAGCAGTACTTC. Protein product: CASSESRDSYEQYF.

CDR3 DNA: TGCGCCAGCAGCCAAAAGGGGACACCTAGATCTAATGAAAAACTGTTTTTT. Amino acid sequence: CASSQKGTPRSNEKLFF. V and J are TRBV4-1 and TRBJ1-4; weak D call: TRBD1 (6 bases). V lost 2 bases and J lost 3, with 16 bases in between. This CDR3 contains 17 residues. Germline assignment: CDR1 MGHRA and CDR2 YSYEKL.

The CDR3 here is CAWRLRDTQYF. The CDR3 nucleotides read TGTGCCTGGAGGTTGAGAGATACGCAGTATTTT. The rearrangement joins TRBV30 to TRBJ2-3; D call uncertain. V dropped 3 bases and J dropped 5 bases, with 6 bases sitting between them. Germline lookup yields CDR1 GTSNPN and CDR2 SVGIG (reference sequence). This CDR3 has 11 residues.

The chain couples TRBV18 to TRBJ1-1; maybe TRBD1 (6 bases). In germline, CDR1 is KGHSH, CDR2 LQKENI. CDR3 length equals 13 residues. With 5 bases removed from V and 1 base from J, the gap between germline ends came to 8 bases. Here the CDR3 reads CASSKGENTEAFF. CDR3 nucleotide sequence: TGTGCCAGCTCAAAGGGGGAGAACACTGAAGCTTTCTTT.

The chain has TRBV9 and TRBJ1-2; the D is unclear. The V gene's germline CDR1 is SGDLS and CDR2 YYNGEE. CDR3 size: 15 residues. Trimming shortened V by 0 bases and J by 0 bases, and 9 bases separated the two germline ends. The CDR3 DNA follows: TGTGCCAGCAGCGTAGGTGGCAGCTCTAACTATGGCTACACCTTC. Its translation is CASSVGGSSNYGYTF.

The chain links TRBV7-2 to TRBJ1-5; the D is unclear. CDR1 SGHTA and CDR2 FQGNSA come from the germline V gene. This CDR3 contains 15 residues. The V and J ends lost 0 bases and 0 bases respectively, with 6 bases between them. The CDR3 spells CASSLAGHSNQPQHF. The CDR3 DNA reads as TGTGCCAGCAGCTTAGCGGGTCATAGCAATCAGCCCCAGCATTTT.